This T cell receptor (beta chain) was identified during a study of cytomegalovirus exposure and HLA in healthy donors. Whole-study results and caveats: Accurate HLA-A and HLA-B prediction from TCR beta sequences was reported for most subjects. A later analysis, which compared TCR beta chains of equal frequency, found the HLA-associated ones more clonally expanded. Researchers reported that a few CMV-associated chains were confirmed in vitro as CMV antigen-specific.

Remarks on this clone: Its specificity is unknown.

CDR1 MNHEY and CDR2 SVGAGI come from the germline V gene. The CDR3 runs 14 residues. V was clipped by 6 bases and J by 5 bases, with 17 bases between them. 60 Vbeta and 13 Jbeta primers were used in PCR. Repertoires were generated with immunoSEQ multiplex PCR, while TCRdb's copy carries only in-frame clones and drops some. The sample records roughly 130,000 clones, around 80% being singletons. The chain couples TRBV6-5 to TRBJ2-7; D is ambiguous. The sequenced sample was PBMCs. The receptor's source is a man in his thirties or forties in good health and CMV-seronegative. The CDR3 loop is CASSSPGLFNEQYF. CDR3 DNA sequence: TGTGCCAGCAGCTCCCCAGGATTATTTAACGAGCAGTACTTC.